The 20 T cell receptor beta chains below were found in one sample sequenced in a study of blood T cell repertoires in COVID-19. TCRdb keeps only in-frame clones here, not all; method: immunoSEQ multiplex PCR. Of fewer than 350,000 clones in the sample, 81% are singletons; the top ten hold less than 3%. Sequenced sample: peripheral blood. These receptors all stem from a woman between 55 and 75 years old with active or convalescent COVID-19.

The CDR3 DNA reads TGTGCCAGCAGCGCGGGACTAGCGGGGGGGAACAATGAGCAGTTCTTC. As protein: CASSAGLAGGNNEQFF. The chain combines TRBV5-4 with TRBJ2-1; 16 bases match TRBD2. The J segment lost 5 bases and the V segment lost 4 bases, leaving 3 bases of the junction unmatched. CDR1 is SGHNT, CDR2 YYREEE, per germline (reference sequence). This CDR3 contains 16 residues.

This clone was detected once. The chain employs TRBV9 and TRBJ1-1; the D gene is possibly TRBD1 (5 bases). Per germline, CDR1 SGDLS and CDR2 YYNGEE. This CDR3 is 13 amino acids long. Trimming cost V 6 bases and J 0 bases, with 9 bases left between them. CDR3 region: CASTGLLNTEAFF. The CDR3 DNA reads as TGTGCCAGCACGGGACTTTTGAACACTGAAGCTTTCTTT.

V and J are TRBV3-1 (or the pseudogene TRBV3-2) and TRBJ2-5, with TRBD1 matching over 11 bases. The CDR3 runs 16 residues. CDR1 is LGHDT and CDR2 is YNNKEL in the germline V gene (reference sequence). After removal of 0 bases from V and 3 bases from J, the junction contained 3 bases not matched to a gene. The CDR3 DNA follows: TGTGCCAGCAGCCAAGATCTGGGACAGGGGGAAGAGACCCAGTACTTC. Amino acid sequence: CASSQDLGQGEETQYF.

The rearrangement joins TRBV5-4 to TRBJ1-2, with 7 bases fitting TRBD1. The CDR3 is 14 amino acids. V lost 2 bases, J lost 5 bases, and 6 bases stayed unmatched. Per germline, CDR1 SGHNT and CDR2 YYREEE (reference sequence). The CDR3 loop is CASSFPGTEYGYTF. CDR3 DNA: TGTGCCAGCAGCTTCCCCGGGACAGAGTATGGCTACACCTTC.

This chain uses TRBV19 with TRBJ1-3, with a possible D match to TRBD1 (5 bases). The CDR3 consists of 14 residues. In germline, CDR1 is LNHDA, CDR2 SQIVND (reference sequence). V was pared by 9 bases and J by 0 bases, with 12 bases between. The CDR3 here is CASYQGLSGNTIYF. In nucleotides, the CDR3 is TGTGCCAGCTACCAGGGTCTCTCTGGAAACACCATATATTTT.

The chain couples TRBV4-1 to TRBJ2-3; D is unresolved. The CDR3 length is 16 residues. Germline CDR1 is MGHRA and CDR2 is YSYEKL. Trimming removed 4 bases from V and 4 bases from J, with 18 bases in between. DNA of the CDR3: TGCGCCAGCAGCCGGGTGGGCCCAAAGTTTCCAGATACGCAGTATTTT. It yields the protein CASSRVGPKFPDTQYF.

This chain uses TRBV4-3 with TRBJ1-2; 8 bases are a match to TRBD1. Trimming removed 0 bases from V and 5 bases from J; junction bases left unmatched: 14. The V gene's germline CDR1 is LGHNA and CDR2 YSLEER. This CDR3 region has 18 residues. In DNA form, the CDR3 reads TGCGCCAGCAGCCAAGATCTTGGGCTGGGACAGGACTTATATGGCTACACCTTC. Protein: CASSQDLGLGQDLYGYTF.

V is TRBV3-1 (or the pseudogene TRBV3-2) and J is TRBJ1-1; 10 bases are a match to TRBD1. The J segment lost 8 bases and the V segment lost 4 bases, leaving 7 bases of the junction unmatched. This CDR3 is built from 14 residues. Germline CDR1 reads LGHDT; CDR2 reads YNNKEL (reference sequence). The CDR3 DNA reads as TGTGCCAGCAGCCTGGGGGACAGGGGATTGGAAGCTTTCTTT. Its protein product is CASSLGDRGLEAFF.

The chain is built from TRBV27 and TRBJ1-4; TRBD1 is a possible D gene (6 bases). The germline V and J ends were trimmed by 1 base and 0 bases, with 15 bases remaining between them. Germline V gives CDR1 MNHEY, CDR2 SMNVEV (reference sequence). This CDR3 has 18 residues. The CDR3 DNA sequence: TGTGCCAGCAGTTTATATGGCAGGGGACCTGCAACTAATGAAAAACTGTTTTTT. Protein: CASSLYGRGPATNEKLFF.

This clone was recorded once. The DNA of the CDR3 is TGTGCCAGCAAATCGGGAGGCTCGGGGGCCCAGTACTTC. Amino acids: CASKSGGSGAQYF. This chain links TRBV6-5 with TRBJ2-5; 7 bases fit TRBD2. The junction had 11 bases not matched to a gene; V was cut back by 7 bases and J by 9 bases. The CDR3 length is 13 residues. Germline V gene sequence: CDR1 MNHEY, CDR2 SVGAGI.

The V gene is TRBV2, the J gene TRBJ2-7; 7 bases are a match to TRBD1. Germline V CDR1 and CDR2: SNHLY, FYNNEI. The CDR3 runs to 12 residues. The V segment lost 6 bases and the J segment 5 bases; nucleotides outside the gene matches: 4. The DNA of the CDR3 is TGTGCCAGCAGCGGGGACAGCGACGAGCAGTACTTC. Translating it yields CASSGDSDEQYF.

The chain recombines TRBV5-4 with TRBJ2-1; 8 bases agree with TRBD2. The CDR3 runs to 16 residues. Unmatched junction bases numbered 4, after V lost 0 bases and J lost 2 bases. Germline-derived CDR1 and CDR2 are SGHNT and YYREEE (reference sequence). The CDR3 region has the DNA TGTGCCAGCAGCTTGGGCGGCGGGGGGACCTACAATGAGCAGTTCTTC. Translation gives CASSLGGGGTYNEQFF.

This rearrangement joins TRBV10-3 to TRBJ1-2; unclear D gene. The V and J ends lost 0 bases and 4 bases respectively, with 9 bases between them. This CDR3 has 14 residues. CDR1 is ENHRY, CDR2 SYGVKD, per germline. The CDR3 bases are TGTGCCATCAGTGAGTCTAAGGCAGGCTATGGCTACACCTTC. Protein sequence: CAISESKAGYGYTF.

Remarks on this clone: This sample includes further DNA sequences coding for the same CDR3. This rearrangement joins TRBV18 to TRBJ1-1; D uncertain. This CDR3 contains 14 residues. Trimming cost V 2 bases and J 2 bases, with 9 bases left between them. Germline V gives CDR1 KGHSH, CDR2 LQKENI. In DNA, the CDR3 is TGTGCCAGCTCACCAGGGCAGAGTAACACTGAAGCTTTCTTT. Translation gives CASSPGQSNTEAFF.

The gene calls are TRBV6-4 and TRBJ2-1; 10 bases line up with TRBD2. The V gene end was trimmed by 5 bases and the J gene end by 7 bases; junction bases not matched to a gene: 8. CDR1 and CDR2 (germline): MRHNA, SNTAGT. The CDR3 contains 15 residues. In DNA form, the CDR3 reads TGTGCCAGCAGTCCGAGCGGGGGGGCCGTGAATGAGCAGTTCTTC. Translating it yields CASSPSGGAVNEQFF.

The chain recombines TRBV12-3 or TRBV12-4 with TRBJ1-2, with a weak D call TRBD1 (5 bases). The CDR3 length is 12 residues. Trimming removed 6 bases at V and 5 bases at J, with 10 bases between. In DNA form, the CDR3 reads TGTGCCAGCAGACCTCAGGGATATGGCTACACCTTC. Protein product: CASRPQGYGYTF.

V gene TRBV2 combines with J gene TRBJ1-1; tentatively, D is TRBD1 (5 bases). CDR3 length: 11 amino acids. V was clipped by 6 bases and J by 6 bases, with 8 bases between them. Germline V gene lookup returns CDR1 SNHLY and CDR2 FYNNEI. The CDR3 loop reads CASRVGAEAFF. CDR3 coding DNA: TGTGCCAGCAGAGTAGGGGCTGAAGCTTTCTTT.

This clone was seen only a few times. The V gene is TRBV27, the J gene TRBJ2-1, with 14 nucleotides matching TRBD2. V dropped 5 bases and J dropped 10; count of bases not matched to a gene: 10. This CDR3 is built from 16 residues. In germline, CDR1 is MNHEY, CDR2 SMNVEV (reference sequence). The CDR3 DNA sequence: TGTGCCAGCAGTCCTAGACTAGCGGGGGGGCCACTCGAGCAGTTCTTC. This gives the protein CASSPRLAGGPLEQFF.

This chain uses TRBV19 with TRBJ2-3; possibly TRBD1 for D (6 bases). The V end was cut by 5 bases, the J end by 2 bases, with 20 bases between. Germline V gene data show CDR1 as LNHDA and CDR2 as SQIVND (reference sequence). CDR3 length equals 17 residues. The CDR3, as DNA: TGTGCCAGTAGTGAAACAGGGCCCCAGGCGATCACAGATACGCAGTATTTT. Its translation is CASSETGPQAITDTQYF.

The rearrangement joins TRBV5-1 to TRBJ2-2; a weak D match, TRBD1 (5 bases). V lost 0 bases, J lost 4 bases, and 10 bases lay in between. The CDR3 is 15 residues long. Germline assignment: CDR1 SGHRS and CDR2 YFSETQ. DNA of the CDR3: TGCGCCAGCAGCTTGGGCAGGGTTACCACCGGGGAGCTGTTTTTT. This codes for CASSLGRVTTGELFF.